One sample yielded the 13 T cell receptor beta chains listed below, sequenced in a study of shared clonotypes between healthy human individuals. Clones were read by immunoSEQ multiplex PCR, and TCRdb kept only the in-frame ones, dropping some. The table includes a few million clones, about 90% detected once. What was sequenced was naive CD4+ T cells from PBMCs. The subset is: CD45RA+ positively selected. These TCRs come from a young man in good health. Some clones in this sample may be carry-over from other donors' samples.

This chain connects TRBV28 to TRBJ2-3, with D maybe TRBD1 (6 bases). This CDR3 is built from 14 residues. Trimming removed 5 bases from V and 3 bases from J, with 12 bases in between. Germline V gene sequence: CDR1 MDHEN, CDR2 SYDVKM. DNA of the CDR3: TGTGCCAGCAGTCCCGACAGGAGGACAGATACGCAGTATTTT. As protein: CASSPDRRTDTQYF.

The chain employs TRBV11-1 and TRBJ2-7; tentative D call: TRBD1 (5 bases). The CDR3 length is 15 residues. Germline V CDR1 and CDR2: SGHAT, FQDESV (reference sequence). V lost 2 bases, J lost 4 bases, and 15 bases lay in between. As DNA, the CDR3 is TGTGCCAGCAGCTTATCTAGGGGCGGACCATACGAGCAGTACTTC. This gives the protein CASSLSRGGPYEQYF.

The V and J genes are TRBV5-1 and TRBJ1-5; maybe TRBD1 (6 bases). In germline, CDR1 is SGHRS, CDR2 YFSETQ. V was clipped by 6 bases and J by 9 bases, with 19 bases between them. The CDR3 length is 14 residues. The CDR3 sequence: CASTGGRVWPPQHF. The CDR3, as DNA: TGCGCCAGCACCGGGGGCAGGGTGTGGCCGCCCCAGCATTTT.

A few counts support this clone. Different DNA sequences within this sample yield the same CDR3. V gene TRBV7-9 combines with J gene TRBJ2-5; 8 positions match TRBD1. Looked up from germline, CDR1 is SEHNR and CDR2 is FQNEAQ (reference sequence). Trimming removed 6 bases from V and 5 bases from J; junction bases left unmatched: 5. The CDR3 loop spans 13 amino acids. The CDR3 sequence is CASSPRGPETQYF. The CDR3 coding sequence is TGTGCCAGCAGTCCCAGGGGGCCGGAGACCCAGTACTTC.

The chain joins TRBV28 to TRBJ1-2; the D gene is possibly TRBD1 (6 bases). CDR3 size: 15 residues. The germline V gene has CDR1 MDHEN and CDR2 SYDVKM. V lost 5 bases to trimming and J lost 1 base, with 14 bases between them. CDR3 DNA sequence: TGTGCCAGCAGTCCAGCTGGGGGCCTTAACTATGGCTACACCTTC. It is translated as CASSPAGGLNYGYTF.

The V call is TRBV28, the J call TRBJ1-1, with unresolved D. The length of the CDR3 is 14 residues. Trimming took off 5 bases at V and 2 bases at J, with 12 bases between the two ends. Germline values: CDR1 MDHEN, CDR2 SYDVKM. CDR3 protein: CASSAYLGNTEAFF. The CDR3 coding sequence is TGTGCCAGCAGTGCTTACTTAGGTAACACTGAAGCTTTCTTT.

The CDR3 bases are TGTGCCAGCAGCGTAGGGATAGCGGGGGGACTCACAGATACGCAGTATTTT. Protein sequence: CASSVGIAGGLTDTQYF. V and J are TRBV9 and TRBJ2-3, with 10 bases aligning to TRBD2. The CDR3 is made up of 17 amino acids. Trimming took 0 bases from V and 2 from J; bases not matched to a gene: 6. Per germline, CDR1 SGDLS and CDR2 YYNGEE.

The genes are TRBV4-1 and TRBJ1-4, with D possibly TRBD1 on 6 matching bases. The V and J ends lost 5 bases and 8 bases respectively, with 18 bases between them. The CDR3 consists of 15 residues. Germline V gene sequence: CDR1 MGHRA, CDR2 YSYEKL. The CDR3 nucleotides read TGCGCCAGCAGCGCCAGACAGGCTTTAGTGGAAAAACTGTTTTTT. Protein product: CASSARQALVEKLFF.

The chain recombines TRBV28 with TRBJ1-1; D gene unclear. V was shortened by 3 bases and J by 4 bases, with 21 bases between the two germline ends. CDR1 and CDR2 (germline): MDHEN, SYDVKM. The CDR3 is 17 amino acids. DNA for the CDR3: TGTGCCAGCAGTTTGCGGCGAACCCGGGATCTGGGCACTGAAGCTTTCTTT. It translates to CASSLRRTRDLGTEAFF. Variable domain in full (rest from reference TRBV28 and TRBJ1-1): DVKVTQSSRYLVKRTGEKVFLECVQDMDHENMFWYRQDPGLGLRLIYFSYDVKMKEKGDIPEGYSVSREKKERFSLILESASTNQTSMYLCASSLRRTRDLGTEAFFGQGTRLTVV.

This clone has just one count. V is TRBV10-3 and J is TRBJ2-7, with 10 bases lining up with TRBD2. J was trimmed by 1 base and V by 4 bases; bases with no gene match: 10. Germline CDR1 and CDR2: ENHRY and SYGVKD. This CDR3 is 17 amino acids long. As DNA, the CDR3 is TGTGCCATCAGTGTTGGGGGGACTAGCGTAGGATCCTACGAGCAGTACTTC. Translating it yields CAISVGGTSVGSYEQYF.

This clone was observed a single time. This chain connects TRBV28 to TRBJ2-1; possible D gene TRBD2, 6 bases. V lost 5 bases and J 5 bases, leaving 19 bases between the germline ends. Germline V gene sequence: CDR1 MDHEN, CDR2 SYDVKM. CDR3 length equals 16 residues. The CDR3 loop is CASSPGDATPHNEQFF. The CDR3 DNA reads as TGTGCCAGCAGTCCGGGGGACGCCACCCCCCACAATGAGCAGTTCTTC.

This rearrangement joins TRBV5-4 to TRBJ1-5; perhaps TRBD1 as D (5 bases). Germline CDR1 is SGHNT and CDR2 is YYREEE (reference sequence). Trimming removed 0 bases at V and 8 bases at J, with 15 bases between. This CDR3 has 15 amino acids. The CDR3 loop is CASSLVPGPQEPQHF. The CDR3 DNA follows: TGTGCCAGCAGCTTGGTCCCAGGGCCTCAGGAGCCCCAGCATTTT.

This sequence joins TRBV6-1 and TRBJ1-2; a weak D match, TRBD1 (6 bases). V was trimmed by 6 bases and J by 2 bases, leaving 13 bases between them. Germline V gene sequence: CDR1 MNHNS, CDR2 SASEGT. The CDR3 loop spans 14 amino acids. This CDR3 is CASSLRGFNYGYTF. As DNA, the CDR3 is TGTGCCAGCAGCCTCAGGGGATTCAACTATGGCTACACCTTC.